This T cell receptor beta chain appears in the sequencing data of a study of blood T cell repertoires in COVID-19. V was trimmed by 4 bases and J by 8 bases, leaving 11 bases between them. This CDR3 has 12 residues. Per germline, CDR1 SGHAT and CDR2 FQNNGV. Method: immunoSEQ multiplex PCR; TCRdb's copy keeps in-frame clones and lacks some. The sample consists of roughly 160,000 clones, roughly 90% of them appearing once. This clone was counted a few times. The sequenced sample was peripheral blood. J is TRBJ1-2 and V is TRBV11-2; D gene ambiguous. The source is a man aged 60 to 69 with acute or convalescent COVID-19. DNA of the CDR3: TGTGCCAGCAGCTCTGGACTGGAGGGCTACACCTTC. This sequence encodes CASSSGLEGYTF.